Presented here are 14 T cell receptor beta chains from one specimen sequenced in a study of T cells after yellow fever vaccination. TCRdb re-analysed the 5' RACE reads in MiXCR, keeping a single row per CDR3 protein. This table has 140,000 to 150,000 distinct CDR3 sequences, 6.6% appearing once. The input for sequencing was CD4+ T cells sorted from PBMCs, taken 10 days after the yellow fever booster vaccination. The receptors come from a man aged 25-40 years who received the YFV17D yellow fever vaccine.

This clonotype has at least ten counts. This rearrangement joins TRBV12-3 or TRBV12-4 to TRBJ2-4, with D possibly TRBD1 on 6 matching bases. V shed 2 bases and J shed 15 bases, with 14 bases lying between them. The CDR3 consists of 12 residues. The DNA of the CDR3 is TGTGCCAGCAGTTTAAACAGGGCTGGGCTGTACTTC. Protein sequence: CASSLNRAGLYF.

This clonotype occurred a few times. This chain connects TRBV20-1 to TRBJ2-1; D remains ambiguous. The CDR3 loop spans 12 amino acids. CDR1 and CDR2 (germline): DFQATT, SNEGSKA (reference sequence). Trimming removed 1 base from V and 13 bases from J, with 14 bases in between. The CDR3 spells CSARGTRGVQFF. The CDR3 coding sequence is TGCAGTGCTAGAGGGACGAGAGGAGTCCAGTTCTTC.

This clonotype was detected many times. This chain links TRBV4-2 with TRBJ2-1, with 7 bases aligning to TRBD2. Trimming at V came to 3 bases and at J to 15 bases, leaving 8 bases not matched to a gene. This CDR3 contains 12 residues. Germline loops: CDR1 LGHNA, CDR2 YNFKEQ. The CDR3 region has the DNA TGTGCCAGCAGCCAGAATGCGGGGGTGGGGTTCTTC. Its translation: CASSQNAGVGFF.

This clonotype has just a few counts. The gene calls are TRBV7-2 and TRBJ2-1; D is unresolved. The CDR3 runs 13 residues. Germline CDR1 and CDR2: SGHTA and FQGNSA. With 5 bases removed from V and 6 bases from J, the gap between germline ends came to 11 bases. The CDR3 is CASSTSPGNEQFF. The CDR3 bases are TGTGCCAGCAGCACGTCCCCCGGCAATGAGCAGTTCTTC.

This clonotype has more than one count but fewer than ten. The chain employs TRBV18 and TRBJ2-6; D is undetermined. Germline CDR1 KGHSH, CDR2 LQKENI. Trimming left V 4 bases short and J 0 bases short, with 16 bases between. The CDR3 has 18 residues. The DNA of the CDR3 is TGTGCCAGCTCACTACAGCCTTACAGTAGCTCTGGGGCCAACGTCCTGACTTTC. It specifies CASSLQPYSSSGANVLTF. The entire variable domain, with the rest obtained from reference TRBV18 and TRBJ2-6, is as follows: NAGVMQNPRHLVRRRGQEARLRCSPMKGHSHVYWYRQLPEEGLKFMVYLQKENIIDESGMPKERFSAEFPKEGPSILRIQQVVRGDSAAYFCASSLQPYSSSGANVLTFGAGSRLTVL.

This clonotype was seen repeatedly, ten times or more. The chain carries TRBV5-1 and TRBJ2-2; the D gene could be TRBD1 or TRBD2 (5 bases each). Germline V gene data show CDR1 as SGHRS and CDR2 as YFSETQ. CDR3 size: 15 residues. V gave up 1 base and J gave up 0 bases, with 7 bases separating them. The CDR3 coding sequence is TGCGCCAGCAGCTTGCCGGGACCGAACACCGGGGAGCTGTTTTTT. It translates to CASSLPGPNTGELFF.

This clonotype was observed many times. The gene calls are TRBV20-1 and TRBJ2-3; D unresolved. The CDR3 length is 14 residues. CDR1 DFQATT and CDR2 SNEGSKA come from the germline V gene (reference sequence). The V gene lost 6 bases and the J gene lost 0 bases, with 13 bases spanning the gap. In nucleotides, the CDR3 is TGCAGTGCCGTCCCTGGCATCAGCACAGATACGCAGTATTTT. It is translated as CSAVPGISTDTQYF.

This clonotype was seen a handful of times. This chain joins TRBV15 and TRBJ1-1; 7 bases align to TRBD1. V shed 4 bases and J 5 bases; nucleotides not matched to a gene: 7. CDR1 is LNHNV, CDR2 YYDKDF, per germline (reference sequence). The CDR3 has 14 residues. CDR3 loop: CATSTQGQRTEAFF. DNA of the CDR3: TGTGCCACCAGCACACAGGGGCAGAGGACTGAAGCTTTCTTT.

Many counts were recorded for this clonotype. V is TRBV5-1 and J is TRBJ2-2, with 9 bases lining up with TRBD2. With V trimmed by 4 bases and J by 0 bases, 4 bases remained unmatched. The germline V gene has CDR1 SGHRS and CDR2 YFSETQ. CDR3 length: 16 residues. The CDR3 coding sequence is TGCGCCAGCAGCCGAACTAGCGGGCCGAACACCGGGGAGCTGTTTTTT. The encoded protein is CASSRTSGPNTGELFF.

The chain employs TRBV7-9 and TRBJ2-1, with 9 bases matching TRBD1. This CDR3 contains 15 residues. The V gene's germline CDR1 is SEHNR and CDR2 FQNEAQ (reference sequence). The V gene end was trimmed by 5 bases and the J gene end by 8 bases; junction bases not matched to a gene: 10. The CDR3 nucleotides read TGTGCCAGCAGCACCCGGGACAGGGTAAGGGATGAGCAGTTCTTC. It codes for CASSTRDRVRDEQFF.

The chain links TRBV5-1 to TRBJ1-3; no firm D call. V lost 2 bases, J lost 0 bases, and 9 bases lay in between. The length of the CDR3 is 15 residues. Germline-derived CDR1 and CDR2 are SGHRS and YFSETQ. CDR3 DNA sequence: TGCGCCAGCAGCTTAAGTTCCAGCTCTGGAAACACCATATATTTT. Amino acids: CASSLSSSSGNTIYF.

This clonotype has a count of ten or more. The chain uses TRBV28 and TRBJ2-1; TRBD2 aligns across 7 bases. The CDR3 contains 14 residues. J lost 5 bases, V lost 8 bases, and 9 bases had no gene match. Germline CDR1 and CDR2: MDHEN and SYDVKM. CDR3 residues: CASRAGSAHNEQFF. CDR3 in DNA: TGTGCCAGCCGAGCGGGAAGCGCCCACAATGAGCAGTTCTTC. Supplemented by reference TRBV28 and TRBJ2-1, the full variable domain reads DVKVTQSSRYLVKRTGEKVFLECVQDMDHENMFWYRQDPGLGLRLIYFSYDVKMKEKGDIPEGYSVSREKKERFSLILESASTNQTSMYLCASRAGSAHNEQFFGPGTRLTVL.

The CDR3 loop reads CSVDGTGPTNYGYTF. In DNA, the CDR3 is TGCAGCGTCGATGGGACAGGACCAACTAACTATGGCTACACCTTC. The chain uses TRBV29-1 and TRBJ1-2, with 8 nucleotides matching TRBD1. J was trimmed by 0 bases and V by 6 bases; bases with no gene match: 9. Germline CDR1 reads SQVTM; CDR2 reads ANQGSEA. The CDR3 is 15 residues long.

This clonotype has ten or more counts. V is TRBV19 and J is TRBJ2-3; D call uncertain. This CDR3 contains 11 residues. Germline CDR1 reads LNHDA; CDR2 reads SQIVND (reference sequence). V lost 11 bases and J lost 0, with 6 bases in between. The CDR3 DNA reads TGTGCCTCTGGGAGCACAGATACGCAGTATTTT. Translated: CASGSTDTQYF. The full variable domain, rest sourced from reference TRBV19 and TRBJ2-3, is DGGITQSPKYLFRKEGQNVTLSCEQNLNHDAMYWYRQDPGQGLRLIYYSQIVNDFQKGDIAEGYSVSREKKESFPLTVTSAQKNPTAFYLCASGSTDTQYFGPGTRLTVL.